The T cell receptor beta chain under discussion was sequenced for a study of human T cells and chemical hapten exposure. TCRdb reprocessed the RACE reads with MiXCR, giving one entry per CDR3 protein. There are about 110,000 distinct CDR3 sequences in the sample; around 10% occur only once, and 1.6% lies in the top ten. This sample's time point: pre-sensitization, week 0. Treatment denoted: therapeutic diphenylcyclopropenone sensitization with weekly scalp DPC. V gave up 0 bases and J gave up 0 bases, with 6 bases separating them. Germline CDR1 reads DFQATT; CDR2 reads SNEGSKA (reference sequence). The CDR3 totals 13 residues.

The receptor was derived from a woman aged 50 to 65 with alopecia areata. Some clones in this sample may be carry-over from other donors' samples. The source material was whole blood, sampled in connection with sensitization to the hapten diphenylcyclopropenone (DPC). The chain combines TRBV20-1 with TRBJ2-7; the D is unclear. CDR3 in DNA: TGCAGTGCTAGAGATTCAGTCTCCTACGAGCAGTACTTC. Translated, it gives CSARDSVSYEQYF.